This is a list of T cell receptor beta chains from one sample in a study of T cells in Graves' hyperthyroidism and ophthalmopathy. TCRdb reanalysed the multiplex PCR reads using MiXCR and keeps one entry per CDR3 protein. The sample holds 490,000 or so distinct CDR3 sequences; roughly a sixth are singletons and the top ten take around 28%. Sequencing used blood. Every receptor here comes from a woman in her twenties or thirties with Graves' ophthalmopathy. Each CDR3 is given with its conserved first and last residue. Fields, in order: D gene, clone size, V gene, J gene, CDR3 protein, CDR3 DNA. The D gene is left open where the match is weak. Clone size is given for some rows only: seen once, a few or many times, or a class if the clone is expanded.

>TRBD2|.|TRBV19|TRBJ2-7
CASSPLGAGEAYEQYF
TGTGCCAGTAGTCCCCTCGGAGCGGGAGAGGCCTACGAGCAGTACTTC
>TRBD2|few|TRBV6-2/TRBV6-3|TRBJ2-1
CASSYRASGIPSSLEQFF
TGTGCCAGCAGTTACCGGGCTAGCGGGATTCCTAGCTCGTTGGAGCAGTTCTTC
>TRBD2|.|TRBV19|TRBJ2-2
CASSISPTSGANTRELFF
TGTGCCAGTAGTATATCGCCAACTAGCGGGGCGAACACCAGGGAGCTGTTTTTT
>TRBD1|.|TRBV11-2|TRBJ2-7
CASSLGDRGHEQYF
TGTGCCAGCAGCTTAGGGGACAGGGGACACGAGCAGTACTTC
>.|.|TRBV6-1|TRBJ2-7
CASGKGTTGAYEQYF
TGTGCCAGCGGTAAGGGGACGACTGGGGCCTACGAGCAGTACTTC
>TRBD1|many|TRBV28|TRBJ2-3
CASSFPGQGVDTQYF
TGTGCCAGCAGTTTCCCGGGACAGGGGGTGGATACGCAGTATTTT
>TRBD1|many|TRBV6-2/TRBV6-3|TRBJ2-5
CASGEQGTQETQYF
TGTGCCAGCGGTGAACAGGGGACGCAAGAGACCCAGTACTTC
>.|many|TRBV27|TRBJ1-5
CASSLGAGQQPNQPQHF
TGTGCCAGCAGTTTAGGGGCCGGACAGCAGCCAAATCAGCCCCAGCATTTT
>TRBD1|many|TRBV20-1|TRBJ1-2
CSATGGGGYTF
TGCAGTGCAACAGGGGGCGGTGGCTACACCTTC
>TRBD1|many|TRBV28|TRBJ1-1
CASSFQQGAELENTEAFF
TGTGCCAGCAGTTTTCAACAGGGGGCAGAGTTGGAGAACACTGAAGCTTTCTTT
>.|many|TRBV11-2|TRBJ2-1
CASSSLGLLYNEQFF
TGTGCCAGCAGCAGTCTTGGGCTTTTATACAATGAGCAGTTCTTC
>.|many|TRBV18|TRBJ2-1
CASSPSQGRNEQFF
TGTGCCAGCTCACCCTCACAGGGTAGGAATGAGCAGTTCTTC
>.|few|TRBV12-3/TRBV12-4|TRBJ2-3
CASSPGTHFTDTQYF
TGTGCCAGCAGTCCCGGGACCCATTTCACAGATACGCAGTATTTT
>.|few|TRBV4-2|TRBJ2-7
CASSQFRDSYEQYF
TGTGCCAGCAGCCAATTTCGCGACAGCTACGAGCAGTACTTC
>TRBD1|.|TRBV10-3|TRBJ1-2
CAISVDRGSGYTF
TGTGCCATCAGTGTCGACAGGGGTAGTGGCTACACCTTC
>.|many|TRBV7-8|TRBJ1-5
CASSLAGATNPQHF
TGTGCCAGCAGCTTGGCGGGGGCTACTAATCCCCAGCATTTT
>.|many|TRBV6-1|TRBJ2-5
CASHLIRGETQYF
TGTGCCAGCCACCTTATAAGGGGAGAGACCCAGTACTTC
>.|.|TRBV6-1|TRBJ1-1
CASSAQKNTEAFF
TGTGCCAGCAGTGCCCAGAAGAACACTGAAGCTTTCTTT
>TRBD2|.|TRBV6-1|TRBJ2-3
CASSPGVLAGVGTQYF
TGTGCCAGCAGTCCGGGAGTGTTAGCGGGAGTAGGAACGCAGTATTTT
>.|.|TRBV20-1|TRBJ2-2
CSARDPGYSANTGELFF
TGCAGTGCTAGAGACCCGGGCTATTCCGCGAACACCGGGGAGCTGTTTTTT
>.|many|TRBV28|TRBJ2-2
CASSLGDGARGELFF
TGTGCCAGCAGTTTAGGGGACGGCGCCCGTGGGGAGCTGTTTTTT
>TRBD1|few|TRBV7-9|TRBJ2-7
CASSRRGQGAPYEQYF
TGTGCCAGCAGCCGACGGGGACAGGGAGCCCCCTACGAGCAGTACTTC
>.|few|TRBV19|TRBJ1-6
CASRPLRNSPLHF
TGTGCCAGTAGACCACTACGGAATTCACCCCTCCACTTT
>.|.|TRBV5-1|TRBJ2-2
CASRDPSNTGELFF
TGCGCCAGCAGAGACCCTTCGAACACCGGGGAGCTGTTTTTT
>.|few|TRBV6-1|TRBJ2-1
CAIGGRPPYNEQFF
TGTGCCATCGGGGGACGTCCTCCCTACAATGAGCAGTTCTTC
>.|.|TRBV10-1|TRBJ2-1
CAKHLQGGGWEQFF
TGCGCCAAGCACTTACAGGGAGGCGGCTGGGAGCAGTTCTTC
>TRBD2|few|TRBV6-1|TRBJ2-5
CASGLAGGETQYF
TGTGCCAGCGGACTAGCGGGAGGTGAGACCCAGTACTTC
>TRBD1|few|TRBV29-1|TRBJ2-2
CSVGDRGRTGELFF
TGCAGCGTAGGAGACAGGGGGCGAACCGGGGAGCTGTTTTTT
>.|.|TRBV12-3/TRBV12-4|TRBJ2-7
CASSDTGRTSYEQYF
TGTGCCAGCAGCGATACCGGGCGGACCTCCTACGAGCAGTACTTC